This T cell receptor (beta chain) comes out of a study of vaccination and CD4 T cells after COVID-19. An Oncomine TCR Beta short-read assay was used to sequence the DNA from cultured CD4+ T cells. Extraction of genomic DNA was performed on cultured CD4+ T cells. TCRdb called the PCR reads again in MiXCR, with one record for every CDR3 protein. Counted here are fewer than 13,000 distinct CDR3 sequences, roughly a third occurring once; the ten biggest clones make up 8.8%. Treatment meaning: approximately 9-day PBMC culture with coronavirus spike peptide pools or control peptides (ViraFEST assay). Germline CDR1 is SGHAT and CDR2 is FQDESV (reference sequence). The length of the CDR3 is 15 residues. The ends were cut back, 0 bases at V and 4 bases at J, with 12 bases in the middle. For this clonotype: The antigen is unknown.

The clonotype comes from a human donor who had recovered from COVID-19. J is TRBJ1-1 and V is TRBV11-1; D remains unclear. The sequenced sample was CD4+ T cells from blood, cultured in vitro. CDR3: CASSLALLGITEAFF. For the CDR3, the DNA is TGTGCCAGCAGCTTAGCCCTGTTGGGGATCACTGAAGCTTTCTTT.